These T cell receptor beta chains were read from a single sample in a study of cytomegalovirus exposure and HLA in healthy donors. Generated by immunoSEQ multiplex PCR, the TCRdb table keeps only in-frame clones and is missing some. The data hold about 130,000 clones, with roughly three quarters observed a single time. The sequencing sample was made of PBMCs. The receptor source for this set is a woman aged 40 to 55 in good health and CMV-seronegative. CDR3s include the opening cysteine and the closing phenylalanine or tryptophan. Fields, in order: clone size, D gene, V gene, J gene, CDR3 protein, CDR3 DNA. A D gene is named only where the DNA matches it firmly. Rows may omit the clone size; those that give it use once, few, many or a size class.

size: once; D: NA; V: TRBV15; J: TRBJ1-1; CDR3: CATSRERRGNTEAFF; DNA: TGTGCCACCAGCAGAGAACGGAGGGGGAACACTGAAGCTTTCTTT
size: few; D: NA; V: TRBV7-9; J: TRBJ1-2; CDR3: CASASPRGAGEGYTF; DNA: TGTGCCAGCGCCTCACCACGGGGAGCGGGGGAGGGCTACACCTTC
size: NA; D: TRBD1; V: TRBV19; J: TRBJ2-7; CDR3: CASSIGDRGTYEQYF; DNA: TGTGCCAGTAGTATCGGAGACAGGGGTACCTACGAGCAGTACTTC
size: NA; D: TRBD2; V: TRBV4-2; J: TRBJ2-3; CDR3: CASSQDLAGGTDTQYF; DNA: TGTGCCAGCAGCCAAGATCTAGCGGGGGGGACAGATACGCAGTATTTT
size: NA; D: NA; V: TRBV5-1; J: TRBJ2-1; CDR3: CASSREPTGTYNEQFF; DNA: TGCGCCAGCAGCCGAGAACCGACGGGAACCTACAATGAGCAGTTCTTC
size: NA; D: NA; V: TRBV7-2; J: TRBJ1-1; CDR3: CASSLDSREAFF; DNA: TGTGCCAGCAGCTTGGACAGCCGTGAAGCTTTCTTT
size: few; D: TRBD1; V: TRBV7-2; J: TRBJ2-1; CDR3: CASSLWQGATNEQFF; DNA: TGTGCCAGCAGCTTATGGCAGGGGGCTACGAATGAGCAGTTCTTC
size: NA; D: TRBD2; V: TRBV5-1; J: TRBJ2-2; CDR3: CASSSLGGGNTGELFF; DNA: TGCGCCAGCAGCTCCCTCGGGGGGGGGAACACCGGGGAGCTGTTTTTT
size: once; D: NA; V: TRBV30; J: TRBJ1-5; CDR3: CAWSVGRNQPQHF; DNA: TGTGCCTGGAGTGTGGGCCGCAATCAGCCCCAGCATTTT
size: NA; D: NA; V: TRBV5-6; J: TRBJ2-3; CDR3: CASSRSGAHERDTQYF; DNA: TGTGCCAGCAGCCGTAGTGGAGCTCACGAACGAGATACGCAGTATTTT
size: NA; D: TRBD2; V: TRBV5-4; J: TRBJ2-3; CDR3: CASSFSGGTLDTQYF; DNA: TGTGCCAGCAGCTTCAGCGGGGGGACCCTAGATACGCAGTATTTT
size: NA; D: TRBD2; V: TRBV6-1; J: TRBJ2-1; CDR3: CASSVLAGSHNEQFF; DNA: TGTGCCAGCAGTGTGCTAGCGGGGTCTCATAATGAGCAGTTCTTC
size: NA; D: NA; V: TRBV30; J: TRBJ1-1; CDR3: CAWSGRQTRNEAFF; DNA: TGTGCCTGGAGCGGAAGACAGACACGAAATGAAGCTTTCTTT
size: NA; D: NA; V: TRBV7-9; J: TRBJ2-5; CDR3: CASSFYRRGEETQYF; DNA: TGTGCCAGCAGCTTTTATAGGAGGGGAGAAGAGACCCAGTACTTC
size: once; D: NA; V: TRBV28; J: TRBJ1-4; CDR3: CASSLYRPVVEKLFF; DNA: TGTGCCAGCAGTTTATACAGGCCGGTTGTTGAAAAACTGTTTTTT
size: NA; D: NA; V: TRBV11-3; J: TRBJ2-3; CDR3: CASSLDSGTNTDTQYF; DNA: TGTGCCAGCAGCTTAGATTCCGGGACAAACACAGATACGCAGTATTTT
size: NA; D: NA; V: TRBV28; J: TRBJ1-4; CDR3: CASSLLDFATNEKLFF; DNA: TGTGCCAGCAGTTTATTGGACTTCGCAACTAATGAAAAACTGTTTTTT
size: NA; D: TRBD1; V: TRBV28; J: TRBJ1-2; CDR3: CASSGTGGIQGGYTF; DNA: TGTGCCAGCAGTGGGACAGGGGGTATTCAAGGCGGCTACACCTTC
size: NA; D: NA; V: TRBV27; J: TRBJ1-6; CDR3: CASRPGGSYNSPLHF; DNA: TGTGCCAGCAGGCCCGGGGGCTCCTATAATTCACCCCTCCACTTT
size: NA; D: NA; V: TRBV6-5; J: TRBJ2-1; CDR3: CASSYSRGHEQFF; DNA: TGTGCCAGCAGTTACTCCAGAGGGCATGAGCAGTTCTTC
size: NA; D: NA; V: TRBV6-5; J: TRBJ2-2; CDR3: CASSLGQSTGELFF; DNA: TGTGCCAGCAGTCTAGGACAGAGCACCGGGGAGCTGTTTTTT
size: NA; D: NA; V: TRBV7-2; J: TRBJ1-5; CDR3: CASSLDPGAPQHF; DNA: TGTGCCAGCAGCTTAGACCCAGGGGCGCCCCAGCATTTT
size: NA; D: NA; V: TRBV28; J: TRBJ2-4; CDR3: CASSSQGGLNIQYF; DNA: TGTGCCAGCAGTTCACAGGGGGGGTTGAACATTCAGTACTTC
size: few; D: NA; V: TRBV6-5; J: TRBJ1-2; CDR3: CASRWQGQSSYGYTF; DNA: TGTGCCAGCAGATGGCAGGGGCAATCATCTTATGGCTACACCTTC
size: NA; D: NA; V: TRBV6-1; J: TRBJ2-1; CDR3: CASTDSPQHQGQFF; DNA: TGTGCCAGCACCGACAGTCCCCAACATCAGGGGCAGTTCTTC
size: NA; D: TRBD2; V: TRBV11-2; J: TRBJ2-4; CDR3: CASSLGRGGAGNIQYF; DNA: TGTGCCAGCAGCTTAGGGCGCGGGGGGGCCGGAAACATTCAGTACTTC
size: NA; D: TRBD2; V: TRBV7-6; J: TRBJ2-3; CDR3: CASSLALAGKKLYF; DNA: TGTGCCAGCAGCTTAGCACTAGCGGGAAAAAAGCTGTATTTT
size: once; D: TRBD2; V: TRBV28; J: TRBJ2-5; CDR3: CASSFGGARYEETQYF; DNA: TGTGCCAGCAGTTTCGGGGGGGCGCGTTACGAAGAGACCCAGTACTTC
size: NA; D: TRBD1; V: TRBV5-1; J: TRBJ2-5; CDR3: CASSLGTGGQETQYF; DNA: TGCGCCAGCAGCTTGGGGACAGGGGGACAAGAGACCCAGTACTTC
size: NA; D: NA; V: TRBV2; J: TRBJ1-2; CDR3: CASSDSVPAGYTF; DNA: TGTGCCAGCAGTGATTCTGTACCTGCGGGCTACACCTTC
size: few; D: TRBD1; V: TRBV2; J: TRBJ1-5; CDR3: CASNGGRGPGQPQHF; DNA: TGTGCCAGCAATGGCGGCAGGGGGCCTGGTCAGCCCCAGCATTTT
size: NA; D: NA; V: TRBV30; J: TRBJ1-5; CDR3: CAWSGPGAGDIGTQHF; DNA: TGTGCCTGGAGTGGACCCGGAGCAGGGGACATAGGGACCCAGCATTTT
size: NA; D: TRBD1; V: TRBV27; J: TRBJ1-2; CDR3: CASRGTGYGYTF; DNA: TGTGCCAGCAGGGGGACAGGCTATGGCTACACCTTC
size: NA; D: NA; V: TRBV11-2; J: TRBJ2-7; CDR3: CASSIEGSGTYEQYF; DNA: TGTGCCAGCAGCATCGAGGGTAGCGGCACCTACGAGCAGTACTTC
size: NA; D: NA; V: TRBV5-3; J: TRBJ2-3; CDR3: CARSFNWASTDTQYF; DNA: TGTGCCAGAAGCTTTAATTGGGCGAGCACAGATACGCAGTATTTT
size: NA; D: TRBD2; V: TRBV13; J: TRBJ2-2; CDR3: CASSPYSSGGNTGELFF; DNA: TGTGCCAGCAGCCCCTATTCTAGCGGGGGGAACACCGGGGAGCTGTTTTTT
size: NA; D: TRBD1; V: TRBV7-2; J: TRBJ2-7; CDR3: CASSPGQGSWEQYF; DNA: TGTGCCAGCAGCCCCGGACAGGGCTCGTGGGAGCAGTACTTC
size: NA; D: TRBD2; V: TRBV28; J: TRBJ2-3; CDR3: CASSGRLAGGPTDTQYF; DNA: TGTGCCAGCAGTGGACGACTAGCGGGAGGTCCCACAGATACGCAGTATTTT
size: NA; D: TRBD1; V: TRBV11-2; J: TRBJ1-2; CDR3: CASSLRKGARGYTF; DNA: TGTGCCAGCAGCTTACGTAAGGGGGCTCGCGGCTACACCTTC
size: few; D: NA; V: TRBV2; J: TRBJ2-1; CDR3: CASDVGGEQFF; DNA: TGTGCCAGTGACGTAGGAGGCGAGCAGTTCTTC
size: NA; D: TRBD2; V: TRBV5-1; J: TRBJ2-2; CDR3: CASSYSGGAGELFF; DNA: TGCGCCAGCAGCTATAGCGGGGGGGCCGGGGAGCTGTTTTTT
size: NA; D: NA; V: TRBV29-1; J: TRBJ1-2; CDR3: CSADTAYGYTF; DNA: TGCAGCGCGGACACAGCCTATGGCTACACCTTC
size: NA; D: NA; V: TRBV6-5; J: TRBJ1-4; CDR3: CASRLGGANEKLFF; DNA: TGTGCCAGCAGACTCGGGGGGGCTAATGAAAAACTGTTTTTT
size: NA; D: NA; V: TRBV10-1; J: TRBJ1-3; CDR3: CASSESPGLIFSGNTIYF; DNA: TGCGCCAGCAGTGAGTCCCCGGGACTGATCTTCTCTGGAAACACCATATATTTT
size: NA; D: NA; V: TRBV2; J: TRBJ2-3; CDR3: CASSRRHPESDTQYF; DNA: TGTGCCAGTAGCCGGCGGCACCCGGAGTCAGATACGCAGTATTTT
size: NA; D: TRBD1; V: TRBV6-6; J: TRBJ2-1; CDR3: CASTGQARSHEQFF; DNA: TGTGCCAGCACGGGACAGGCACGCTCACATGAGCAGTTCTTC
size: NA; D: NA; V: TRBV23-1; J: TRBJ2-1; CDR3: CASSQSRERSANNEQFF; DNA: TGCGCCAGCAGTCAATCTAGGGAGCGCTCAGCAAACAATGAGCAGTTCTTC
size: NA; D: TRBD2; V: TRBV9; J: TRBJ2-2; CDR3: CASSGTRVRGELFF; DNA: TGTGCCAGCAGCGGGACTAGGGTGAGAGGGGAGCTGTTTTTT
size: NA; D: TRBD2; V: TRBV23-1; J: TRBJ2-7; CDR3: CASSQKFVASGDSLDYEQYF; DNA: TGCGCCAGCAGTCAAAAATTTGTTGCTAGCGGGGACTCCTTGGACTACGAGCAGTACTTC
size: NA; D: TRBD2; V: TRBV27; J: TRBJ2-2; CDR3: CASSLSDKEAGSGIGNANTGELFF; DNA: TGTGCCAGCAGTTTATCGGACAAGGAGGCGGGTAGCGGGATCGGGAATGCGAACACCGGGGAGCTGTTTTTT
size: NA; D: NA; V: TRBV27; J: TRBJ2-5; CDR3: CASSFNKETQYF; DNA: TGTGCCAGCAGTTTTAACAAAGAGACCCAGTACTTC
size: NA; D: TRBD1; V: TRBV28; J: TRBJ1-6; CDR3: CASSSGTGSLALHF; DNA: TGTGCCAGCAGTTCCGGGACAGGATCTCTTGCCCTCCACTTT
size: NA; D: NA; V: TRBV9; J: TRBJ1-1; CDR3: CASSVEGEQITEAFF; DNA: TGCGCCAGCAGCGTAGAGGGGGAGCAGATCACTGAAGCTTTCTTT
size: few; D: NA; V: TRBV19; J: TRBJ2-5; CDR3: CASSITGKETQYF; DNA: TGTGCCAGTAGTATCACCGGGAAAGAGACCCAGTACTTC